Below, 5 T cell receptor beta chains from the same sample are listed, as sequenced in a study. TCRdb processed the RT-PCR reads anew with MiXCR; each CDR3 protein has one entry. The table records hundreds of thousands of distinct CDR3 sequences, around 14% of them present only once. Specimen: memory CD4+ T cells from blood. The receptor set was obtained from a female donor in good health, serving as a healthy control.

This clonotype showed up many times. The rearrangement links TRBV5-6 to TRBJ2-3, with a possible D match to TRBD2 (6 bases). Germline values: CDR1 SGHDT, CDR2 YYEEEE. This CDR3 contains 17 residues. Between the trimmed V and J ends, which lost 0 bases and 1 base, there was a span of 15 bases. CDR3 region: CASSLELTSSRTDTQYF. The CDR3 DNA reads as TGTGCCAGCAGCTTGGAACTCACTAGCAGTCGCACAGATACGCAGTATTTT.

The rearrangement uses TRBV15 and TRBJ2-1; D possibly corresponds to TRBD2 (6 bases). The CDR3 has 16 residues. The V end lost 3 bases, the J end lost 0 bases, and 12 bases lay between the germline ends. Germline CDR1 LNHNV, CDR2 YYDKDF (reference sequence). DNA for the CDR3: TGTGCCACCAGCAGTCTTAGCGGAAGCTCCTACAATGAGCAGTTCTTC. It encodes CATSSLSGSSYNEQFF.

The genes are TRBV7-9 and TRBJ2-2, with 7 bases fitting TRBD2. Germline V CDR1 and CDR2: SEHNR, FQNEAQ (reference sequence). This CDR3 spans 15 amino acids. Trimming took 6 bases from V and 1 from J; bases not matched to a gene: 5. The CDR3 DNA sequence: TGTGCCAGCAGGATGGCTAGCGGGAACACCGGGGAGCTGTTTTTT. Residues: CASRMASGNTGELFF. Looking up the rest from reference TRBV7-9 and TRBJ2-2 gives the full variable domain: DTGVSQNPRHKITKRGQNVTFRCDPISEHNRLYWYRQTLGQGPEFLTYFQNEAQLEKSRLLSDRFSAERPKGSFSTLEIQRTEQGDSAMYLCASRMASGNTGELFFGEGSRLTVL.

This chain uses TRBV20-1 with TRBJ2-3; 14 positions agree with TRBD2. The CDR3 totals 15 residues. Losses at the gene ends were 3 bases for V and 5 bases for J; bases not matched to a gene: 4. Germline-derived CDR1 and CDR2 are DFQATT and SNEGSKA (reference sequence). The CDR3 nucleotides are TGCAGTGCTAGGGGACTAGCGGGAGCTGAAGATACGCAGTATTTT. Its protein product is CSARGLAGAEDTQYF.

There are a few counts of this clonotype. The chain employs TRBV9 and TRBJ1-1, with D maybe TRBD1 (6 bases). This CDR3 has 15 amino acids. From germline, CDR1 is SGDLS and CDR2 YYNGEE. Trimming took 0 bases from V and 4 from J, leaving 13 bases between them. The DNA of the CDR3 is TGTGCCAGCAGCGTAGGAGCAGGGACAAGCACTGAAGCTTTCTTT. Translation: CASSVGAGTSTEAFF.